The clone carrying this TCR beta chain was detected only a few times. As for time point: patch test 3, about 24 weeks after DPC sensitization. Treatment noted: therapeutic diphenylcyclopropenone sensitization with weekly scalp DPC. The source of the sample is a study of human T cells and chemical hapten exposure. The germline V and J ends were trimmed by 6 bases and 4 bases, with 13 bases remaining between them. CDR3 length equals 15 residues. CDR1 is ENHRY, CDR2 SYGVKD, per germline. TCRdb itself ran the RACE reads through MiXCR, one entry per CDR3 protein. The table shows about 90,000 distinct CDR3 sequences, with approximately 11% occurring only once.

The source is a woman aged 25 to 39 with alopecia areata. Some clones in this sample may be carry-over from other donors' samples. J is TRBJ2-6 and V is TRBV10-3; D might be TRBD2 (6 bases). The specimen comprised whole blood, sampled in connection with sensitization to the hapten diphenylcyclopropenone (DPC). The CDR3 DNA sequence: TGTGCCATCAGCGGCGGAGGGGCCGGGGCCAACGTCCTGACTTTC. Translation: CAISGGGAGANVLTF.